A single T cell receptor (beta chain) is shown here with its context. Antigen specificity is unknown. UMI-labeled 5' RACE TRB cDNA libraries were prepared from the cells. For each CDR3 protein, TCRdb gives one entry from its re-call of the 5' RACE reads, without DNA. The repertoire table contains roughly 48,000 distinct CDR3 sequences. The CDR3 totals 14 residues. Germline V CDR1 and CDR2: LNHDA, SQIVND (reference sequence). The record originates from a study of CXCR3-negative and CXCR3-positive naive CD8 T cells. General study results and limits: The TRBV-TRBJ usage of naive CXCR3-negative and CXCR3-positive cells was similar, but that of memory cells differed. Cryopreserved PBMCs had partly decreased CXCR3 expression; fresh PBMCs were used in most assays. No difference in surface CD5 was seen between naive subsets, and TCR strength was inferred from TRB CDR3 properties. For memory CD8+ cells diversity was much lower, but both naive subsets had comparably high diversity.

The rearrangement joins TRBV19 to TRBJ1-2. Sequencing was performed on memory CD8+ T cells from blood. The receptor was derived from a human donor in good health. Some clones in this sample may be carry-over from other donors' samples. The CDR3 loop reads CASTDTPLGYGYTF.